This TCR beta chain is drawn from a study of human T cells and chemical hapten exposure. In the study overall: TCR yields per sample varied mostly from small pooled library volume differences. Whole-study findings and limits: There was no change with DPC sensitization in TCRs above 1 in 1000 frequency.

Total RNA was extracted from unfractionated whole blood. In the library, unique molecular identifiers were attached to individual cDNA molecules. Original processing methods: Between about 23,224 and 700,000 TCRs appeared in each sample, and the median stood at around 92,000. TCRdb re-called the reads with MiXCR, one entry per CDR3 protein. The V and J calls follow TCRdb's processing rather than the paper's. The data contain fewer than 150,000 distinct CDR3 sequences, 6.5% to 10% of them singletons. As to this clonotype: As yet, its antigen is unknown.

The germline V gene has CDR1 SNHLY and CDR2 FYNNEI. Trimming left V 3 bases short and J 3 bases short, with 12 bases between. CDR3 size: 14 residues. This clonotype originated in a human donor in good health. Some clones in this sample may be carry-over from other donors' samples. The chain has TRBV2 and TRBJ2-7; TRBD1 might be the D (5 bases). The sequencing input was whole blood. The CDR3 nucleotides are TGTGCCAGCAGTGAGGTCCAGGGCGGCTACGAGCAGTACTTC. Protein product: CASSEVQGGYEQYF.